The source of this T cell receptor (beta chain) is a study of blood T cell repertoires in COVID-19. Sequencing used immunoSEQ multiplex PCR; TCRdb keeps in-frame clones, though not all of them. The repertoire holds approximately 360,000 clones, with around 83% as singletons. This CDR3 has 15 residues. Germline V gene data show CDR1 as MNHEY and CDR2 as SMNVEV (reference sequence). V dropped 8 bases and J dropped 7; count of bases not matched to a gene: 9. The material sequenced was PBMCs or T cells enriched from blood (not recorded which). This TCR derives from a woman in her 50s who had recovered from COVID-19. The chain carries TRBV27 and TRBJ2-1; 12 bases are shared with TRBD2. The chain's CDR3 is CASCPLAGGQNEQFF. CDR3 bases: TGTGCCAGCTGCCCTCTAGCGGGAGGGCAAAATGAGCAGTTCTTC.